One T cell receptor (beta chain) is described in this entry. This sample was taken from a study of blood T cell repertoires in COVID-19. In the study overall: Nucleic acid was either cDNA or gDNA, and it came from T cells, B-cell-depleted T cells, or PBMCs.

Participants' own reports of clinical history determined their cohort assignment. Cohort 3 donors counted as recovered after two negative PCRs, clearance, or resolved symptoms. CDR1 MDHEN and CDR2 SYDVKM come from the germline V gene. The V gene lost 5 bases and the J gene lost 4 bases, with 18 bases spanning the gap. The CDR3 length is 15 residues. Original processing notes: It was from reference gene primer amplification that nucleated cell counts were estimated. Using immunoSEQ multiplex PCR, the repertoire was profiled, and TCRdb retains in-frame clones only, with some absent. The DNA gave D and trimming, while V, J and clone size come from that table. The sample holds 330,000 or so clones, more than 75% seen once.

The chain carries TRBV28 and TRBJ2-7; D possibly corresponds to TRBD1 (6 bases). The clonotype comes from a woman in her twenties or thirties who had recovered from COVID-19. The sample consisted of PBMCs or T cells enriched from blood (not recorded which). The CDR3 region has the DNA TGTGCCAGCAGTACCGAGGGCAGGGGACCTTACGAGCAGTACTTC. This sequence encodes CASSTEGRGPYEQYF.